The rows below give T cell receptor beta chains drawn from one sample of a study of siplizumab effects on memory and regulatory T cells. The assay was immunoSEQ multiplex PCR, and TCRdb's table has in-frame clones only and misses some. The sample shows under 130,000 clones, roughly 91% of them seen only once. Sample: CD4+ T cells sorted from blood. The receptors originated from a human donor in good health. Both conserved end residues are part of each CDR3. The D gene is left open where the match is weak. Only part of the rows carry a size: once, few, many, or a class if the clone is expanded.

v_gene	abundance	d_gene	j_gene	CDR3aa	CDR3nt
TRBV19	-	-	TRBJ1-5	CASSSTGWGNQPQHF	TGTGCCAGTAGTTCCACAGGCTGGGGCAATCAGCCCCAGCATTTT
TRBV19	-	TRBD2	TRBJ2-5	CASKSAGGRETQYF	TGTGCCTCTAAGAGCGCGGGAGGGAGAGAGACCCAGTACTTC
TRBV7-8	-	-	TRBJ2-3	CASSKGRLSTDTQYF	TGTGCCAGCAGCAAGGGACGCCTTAGCACAGATACGCAGTATTTT
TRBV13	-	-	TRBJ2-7	CASSFSDLVNQQYF	TGTGCCAGCAGCTTTTCGGACCTAGTCAATCAGCAGTACTTC
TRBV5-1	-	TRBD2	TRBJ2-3	CASSSLAGGLSTDTQYF	TGCGCCAGCAGCTCACTAGCGGGGGGACTTAGCACAGATACGCAGTATTTT
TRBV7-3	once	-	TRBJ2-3	CASSHAGTPQYF	TGTGCCAGCAGCCACGCGGGGACCCCGCAGTATTTT
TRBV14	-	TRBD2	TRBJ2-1	CASSQGRLAGIYNEQFF	TGTGCCAGCAGCCAAGGGAGACTAGCGGGAATCTACAATGAGCAGTTCTTC
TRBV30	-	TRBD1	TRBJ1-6	CAWSVEGDRVNSPLHF	TGTGCCTGGAGTGTAGAAGGTGACAGGGTAAATTCACCCCTCCACTTT
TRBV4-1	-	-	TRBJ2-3	CASSQAPSADTQYF	TGCGCCAGCAGCCAGGCCCCGAGTGCAGATACGCAGTATTTT
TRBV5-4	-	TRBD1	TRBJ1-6	CASSIRQGQKGSPLHF	TGTGCCAGCAGCATACGACAGGGACAGAAAGGTTCACCCCTCCACTTT
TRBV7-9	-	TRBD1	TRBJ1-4	CASSPGTGTNEKLFF	TGTGCCAGCAGCCCTGGGACAGGAACTAATGAAAAACTGTTTTTT
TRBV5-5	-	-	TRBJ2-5	CASSLARMGETQYF	TGTGCCAGCAGCTTGGCGAGAATGGGGGAGACCCAGTACTTC
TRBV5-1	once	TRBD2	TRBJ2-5	CASSLAGRVGETQYF	TGCGCCAGCAGCTTGGCCGGGAGGGTTGGAGAGACCCAGTACTTC
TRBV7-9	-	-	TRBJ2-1	CASSRGGSYNEQFF	TGTGCCAGCAGTAGAGGTGGGTCCTACAATGAGCAGTTCTTC
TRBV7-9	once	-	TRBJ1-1	CASSLGGPNTEAFF	TGTGCCAGCAGCTTGGGTGGTCCCAACACTGAAGCTTTCTTT
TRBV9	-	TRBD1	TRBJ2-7	CASSVAQGPHEQYF	TGTGCCAGCAGCGTAGCACAGGGGCCCCACGAGCAGTACTTC
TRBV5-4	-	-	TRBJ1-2	CASNPGLENGYTF	TGTGCCAGCAACCCTGGACTGGAGAATGGCTACACCTTC
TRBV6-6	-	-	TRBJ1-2	CASSSREGPYGYTF	TGTGCCAGCAGCTCCAGGGAGGGACCCTATGGCTACACCTTC
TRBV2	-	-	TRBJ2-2	CASSEVDTGELFF	TGTGCCAGCAGTGAAGTGGATACCGGGGAGCTGTTTTTT
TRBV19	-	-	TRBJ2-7	CASSSGDYRMSEQYF	TGTGCCAGTAGTTCAGGGGACTACCGTATGAGTGAGCAGTACTTC
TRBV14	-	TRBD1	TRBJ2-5	CASSQPGGPRETQYF	TGTGCCAGCAGCCAACCAGGGGGCCCGAGGGAGACCCAGTACTTC
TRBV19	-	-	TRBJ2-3	CASSEPGPFTDTQYF	TGTGCCAGTAGTGAACCGGGACCTTTCACAGATACGCAGTATTTT
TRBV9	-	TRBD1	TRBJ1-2	CASSPWTGGPYGYTF	TGTGCCAGCAGCCCCTGGACAGGGGGGCCTTATGGCTACACCTTC
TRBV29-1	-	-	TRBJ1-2	CSVDWGQGNGYTF	TGCAGCGTTGATTGGGGGCAAGGGAATGGCTACACCTTC
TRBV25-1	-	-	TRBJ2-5	CASSEWGGPVETQYF	TGTGCCAGCAGTGAATGGGGTGGACCGGTGGAGACCCAGTACTTC
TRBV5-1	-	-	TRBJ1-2	CASSLVGRDNYGYTF	TGCGCCAGCAGCTTGGTGGGCAGGGATAACTATGGCTACACCTTC
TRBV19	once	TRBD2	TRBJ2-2	CASSPGLAINTGELFF	TGTGCCAGTAGCCCGGGACTAGCGATTAACACCGGGGAGCTGTTTTTT
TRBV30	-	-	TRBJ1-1	CAWKRNTEAFF	TGTGCCTGGAAGAGGAACACTGAAGCTTTCTTT
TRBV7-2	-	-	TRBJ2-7	CASSLGRGASYEQYF	TGTGCCAGCAGCTTAGGGCGCGGGGCTTCCTACGAGCAGTACTTC
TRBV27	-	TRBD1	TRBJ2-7	CASSLSTGAYEQYF	TGTGCCAGCAGTTTGTCCACAGGGGCCTACGAGCAGTACTTC
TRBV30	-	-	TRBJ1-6	CAWSVLDRANSPLHF	TGTGCCTGGAGTGTACTTGATCGAGCAAATTCACCCCTCCACTTT
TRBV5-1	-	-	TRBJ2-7	CASSSKAGTYEQYF	TGCGCCAGCAGCTCGAAGGCTGGAACCTACGAGCAGTACTTC
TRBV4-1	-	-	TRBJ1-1	CASSQESAGGTEAFF	TGCGCCAGCAGCCAAGAATCGGCAGGAGGCACTGAAGCTTTCTTT
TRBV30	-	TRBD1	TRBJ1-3	CAWRGTGITIYF	TGTGCCTGGCGGGGGACAGGGATCACCATATATTTT
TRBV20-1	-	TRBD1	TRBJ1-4	CRGGTGEKLFF	TGCCGCGGGGGGACAGGGGAAAAACTGTTTTTT
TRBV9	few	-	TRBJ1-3	CASSLSSGISGNTIYF	TGTGCCAGCAGCTTAAGCTCAGGGATCTCTGGAAACACCATATATTTT
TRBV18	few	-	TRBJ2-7	CASRGREQYF	TGTGCCAGCCGCGGGCGCGAGCAGTACTTC
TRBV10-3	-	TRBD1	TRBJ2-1	CAISSIDRGRRNEQFF	TGTGCCATCAGTTCGATCGACAGGGGGCGTCGGAATGAGCAGTTCTTC
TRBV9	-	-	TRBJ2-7	CASSVYGEPYEQYF	TGTGCCAGCAGCGTATACGGTGAGCCCTACGAGCAGTACTTC
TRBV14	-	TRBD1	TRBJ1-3	CASSPWTGGRTGNTIYF	TGTGCCAGCAGCCCTTGGACAGGGGGCCGGACTGGAAACACCATATATTTT
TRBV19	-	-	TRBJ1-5	CASSISRNQPQHF	TGTGCCAGTAGTATTTCACGCAATCAGCCCCAGCATTTT
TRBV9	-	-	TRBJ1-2	CASSLNGDYGYTF	TGTGCCAGCAGCCTAAATGGGGACTATGGCTACACCTTC
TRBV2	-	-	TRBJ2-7	CASKPGTWNSYEQYF	TGTGCCAGCAAGCCCGGGACATGGAACTCCTACGAGCAGTACTTC
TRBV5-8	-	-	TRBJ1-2	CASSPTDFNYGYTF	TGTGCCAGCAGCCCGACAGACTTCAACTATGGCTACACCTTC
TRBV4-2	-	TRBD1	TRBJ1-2	CASSQDQDRGRGYTF	TGTGCCAGCAGCCAAGATCAGGACAGGGGGCGCGGCTACACCTTC
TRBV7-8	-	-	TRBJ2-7	CASSLTDYEQYF	TGTGCCAGCAGCTTGACAGACTACGAGCAGTACTTC
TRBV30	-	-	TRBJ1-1	CAWSADGGPNTEAFF	TGTGCCTGGAGCGCTGATGGAGGACCGAACACTGAAGCTTTCTTT
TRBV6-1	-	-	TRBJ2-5	CASCLSGRETQYF	TGTGCCAGCTGCCTCAGCGGCCGAGAGACCCAGTACTTC
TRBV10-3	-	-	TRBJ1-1	CAISGGGLNTEAFF	TGTGCCATCAGTGGCGGGGGCCTCAACACTGAAGCTTTCTTT
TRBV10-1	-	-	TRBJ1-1	CASSEVPNTEAFF	TGCGCCAGCAGTGAGGTACCGAACACTGAAGCTTTCTTT
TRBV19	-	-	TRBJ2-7	CASPRGVLLEQYF	TGTGCCAGTCCTCGAGGGGTTCTCCTCGAGCAGTACTTC
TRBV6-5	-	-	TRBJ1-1	CASSYSGWTEAFF	TGTGCCAGCAGTTACTCGGGTTGGACTGAAGCTTTCTTT
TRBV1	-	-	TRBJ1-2	CTSSPRKRRTNYGYTF	TGCACCAGCAGCCCCCGAAAAAGACGGACGAACTATGGCTACACCTTC
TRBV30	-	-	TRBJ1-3	CAWNTLGGNTIYF	TGTGCCTGGAATACCCTGGGAGGAAACACCATATATTTT